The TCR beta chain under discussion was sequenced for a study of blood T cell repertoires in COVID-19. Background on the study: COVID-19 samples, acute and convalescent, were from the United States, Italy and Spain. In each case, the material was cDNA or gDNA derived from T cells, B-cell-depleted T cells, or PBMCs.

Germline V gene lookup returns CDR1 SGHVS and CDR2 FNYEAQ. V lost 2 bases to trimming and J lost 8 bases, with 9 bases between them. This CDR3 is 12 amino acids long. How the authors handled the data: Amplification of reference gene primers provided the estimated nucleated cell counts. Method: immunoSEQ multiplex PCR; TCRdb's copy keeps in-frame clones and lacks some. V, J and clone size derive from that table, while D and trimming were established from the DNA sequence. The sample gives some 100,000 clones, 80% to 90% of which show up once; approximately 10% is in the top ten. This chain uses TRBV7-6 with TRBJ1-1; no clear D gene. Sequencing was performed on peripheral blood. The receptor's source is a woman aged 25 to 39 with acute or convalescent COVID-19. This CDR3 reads CASSLRGKEAFF. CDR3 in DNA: TGTGCCAGCAGCTTAAGAGGCAAGGAAGCTTTCTTT.